This TCR beta chain was found in a study of T cells in Graves' hyperthyroidism and ophthalmopathy. Points from the study as a whole: A model of 13 V-J pairs discriminated ophthalmopathy from stable hyperthyroidism. The model anticipated ophthalmopathy a median approximately 6.7 months pre-onset.

Trimming removed 4 bases from V and 1 base from J, with 11 bases in between. Germline CDR1 is SEHNR and CDR2 is FQNEAQ (reference sequence). CDR3 length: 14 residues. Exclusion followed for patients with uncontrolled infection, other autoimmune disease, pregnancy or lactation. Thyroid ultrasound and orbital computed tomography, with clinical symptoms and serum thyroxine and TRAb, informed diagnoses. Of note for this clonotype: What it binds is unknown.

Amplified TCR beta CDR3 regions came from RNA transcripts. HTBI primers were the set used in a first-round RT-PCR of the TCR CDR3. Each CDR3 protein is one row after TCRdb ran MiXCR on the multiplex PCR reads. The data hold about 52,000 distinct CDR3 sequences, with 48% observed a single time. The material sequenced was blood. The receptor's source is a woman aged 45-65 years with Graves' ophthalmopathy. This sequence joins TRBV7-9 and TRBJ2-7, with D perhaps TRBD1 (6 bases). The chain's CDR3 is CASSSPGESYEQYF. CDR3 in DNA: TGTGCCAGCAGCTCCCCAGGGGAGTCCTACGAGCAGTACTTC. The variable domain in full, with the rest retrieved from reference TRBV7-9 and TRBJ2-7, is DTGVSQNPRHKITKRGQNVTFRCDPISEHNRLYWYRQTLGQGPEFLTYFQNEAQLEKSRLLSDRFSAERPKGSFSTLEIQRTEQGDSAMYLCASSSPGESYEQYFGPGTRLTVT.